This T cell receptor beta chain was found in a study of T cell repertoires in cytomegalovirus infection. Overall study results and limits: HLA-C-restricted CMV-specific TCR beta clonotypes were dominant in the ex vivo response.

Germline V gene sequence: CDR1 MDHEN, CDR2 SYDVKM. The CDR3 sequence is 15 residues long. The ends lost 6 bases at V and 6 bases at J; junction bases unmatched: 13. TCRdb re-derived calls from the reads in MiXCR, one entry per CDR3 protein. Among about 450,000 distinct CDR3 sequences listed, 31% were seen once. This clonotype was counted a few times. Its antigen is still unknown. Material: PBMCs. The chain combines TRBV28 with TRBJ1-2; 7 bases are shared with TRBD1. The receptor comes from a human donor in good health (CMV status not recorded). Some clones in this sample may be carry-over from other donors' samples. The CDR3: CASRPLNTGVDGYTF. CDR3 DNA sequence: TGTGCCAGCAGACCACTCAATACAGGGGTAGATGGCTACACCTTC.